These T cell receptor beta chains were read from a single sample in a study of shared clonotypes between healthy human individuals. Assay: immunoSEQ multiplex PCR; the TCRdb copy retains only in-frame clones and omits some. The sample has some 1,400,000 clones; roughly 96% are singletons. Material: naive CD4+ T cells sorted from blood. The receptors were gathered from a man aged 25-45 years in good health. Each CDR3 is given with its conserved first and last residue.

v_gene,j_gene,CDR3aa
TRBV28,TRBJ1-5,CASSLFRGGQPQHF
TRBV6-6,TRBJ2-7,CASRLAGGGSTYEQYF
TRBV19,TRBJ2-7,CASSETGVTYEQYF
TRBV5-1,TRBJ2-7,CASSLAGLAGLNSSYEQYF
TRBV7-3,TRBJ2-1,CASSDLGTSGRSGSYNEQFF
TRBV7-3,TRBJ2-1,CASSTTSYNEQFF
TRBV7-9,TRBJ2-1,CASRPRTSGTYNEQFF
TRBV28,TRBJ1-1,CASSFGGGTEAFF
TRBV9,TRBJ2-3,CASSVELYTDTQYF
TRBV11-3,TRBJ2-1,CASSSPLAGMYEQFF
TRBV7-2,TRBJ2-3,CASSSLAGVSTDTQYF
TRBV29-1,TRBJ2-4,CSVEGSGNIQYF
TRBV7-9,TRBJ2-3,CASSPPGTTRTDTQYF
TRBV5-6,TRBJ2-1,CASSLTTGTARDNEQFF
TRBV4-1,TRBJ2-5,CASSQVTQSAGGPWETQYF
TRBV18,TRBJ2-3,CASSPYQTSGSTDTQYF
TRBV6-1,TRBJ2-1,CASATGQGYNEQFF
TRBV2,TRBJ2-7,CASSRGPGQGPPYEQYF
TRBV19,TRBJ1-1,CASSRGNIMNTEAFF
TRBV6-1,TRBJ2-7,CASRPGLHEQYF
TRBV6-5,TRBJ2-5,CASSYSPGQETQYF
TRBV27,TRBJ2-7,CASSPGTGVSYEQYF
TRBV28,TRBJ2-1,CASRTPSTSGGSYNEQFF
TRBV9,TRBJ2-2,CASSVGGTGPNTGELFF
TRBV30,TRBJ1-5,CALSNGVNQPQHF
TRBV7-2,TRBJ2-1,CASSLGRRGGFYNEQFF
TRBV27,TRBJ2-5,CASSLWGEKETQYF
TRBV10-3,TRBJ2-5,CATFRGETQYF
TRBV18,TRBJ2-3,CASSLGLYTDTQYF
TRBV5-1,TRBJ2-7,CASSLPRGSGGEQYF
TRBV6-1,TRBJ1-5,CASSAFAGTTYQPQHF
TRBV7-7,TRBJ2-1,CASSPPNVAGGTYNEQFF
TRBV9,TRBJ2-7,CASSVGISYEQYF
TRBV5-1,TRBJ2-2,CASRGTGSGELFF
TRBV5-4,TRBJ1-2,CASSLELQGRGYTF
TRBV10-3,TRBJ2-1,CAISESGGGFGNEQFF
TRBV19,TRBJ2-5,CASRPDRAPQETQYF
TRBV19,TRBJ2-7,CASRGTSGRGYEQYF
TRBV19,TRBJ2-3,CASSRGDRGLGDTQYF
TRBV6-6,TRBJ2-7,CASSYAGAYEQYF
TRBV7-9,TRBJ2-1,CASSKTGSSYNEQFF
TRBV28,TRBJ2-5,CASSLSQGRWETQYF
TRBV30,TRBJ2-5,CAWSEGAGALQETQYF
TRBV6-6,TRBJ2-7,CASSTLTSGSRYEQYF
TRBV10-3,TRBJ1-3,CAITRDSLSGNTIYF
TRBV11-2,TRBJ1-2,CASSFLVPIPNYGYTF
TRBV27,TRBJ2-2,CASSHSVRAGELFF
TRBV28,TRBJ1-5,CASSLFNQPQHF
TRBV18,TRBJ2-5,CASSPTDSPQETQYF
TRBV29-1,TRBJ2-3,CSVLRTGEITDTQYF
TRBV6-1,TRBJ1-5,CASSDHGTAQPQHF
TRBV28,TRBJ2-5,CASSLPLRETQYF
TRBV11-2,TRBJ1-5,CASSWTGNQPQHF
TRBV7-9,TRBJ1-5,CASSSWTGEENQPQHF
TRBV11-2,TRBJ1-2,CASSSPKHRGRRNYGYTF